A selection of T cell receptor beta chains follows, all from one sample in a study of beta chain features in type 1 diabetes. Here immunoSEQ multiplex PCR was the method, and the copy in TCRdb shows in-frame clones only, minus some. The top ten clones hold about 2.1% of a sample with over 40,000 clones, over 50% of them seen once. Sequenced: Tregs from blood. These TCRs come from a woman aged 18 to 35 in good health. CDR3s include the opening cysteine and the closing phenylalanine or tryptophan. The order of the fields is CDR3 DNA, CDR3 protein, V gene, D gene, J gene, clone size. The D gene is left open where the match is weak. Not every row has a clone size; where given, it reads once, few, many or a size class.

TGTGCCAGCCATGGACAGGGGGCTTTAAACGAGCAGTACTTC | CASHGQGALNEQYF | TRBV18 | TRBD1 | TRBJ2-7 | -
TGCGCCAGCAGCCAAGGGACTAGCGATGCCTACGAGCAGTACTTC | CASSQGTSDAYEQYF | TRBV5-1 | TRBD2 | TRBJ2-7 | -
TGTGCCATCGGGACAGGGGGCTCAGATACGCAGTATTTT | CAIGTGGSDTQYF | TRBV10-3 | TRBD1 | TRBJ2-3 | few
TGTGCCAGCAGTTTATTTATGACAGGGGAGAGGTTACACTTC | CASSLFMTGERLHF | TRBV28 | TRBD1 | TRBJ1-2 | -
TGTGCCAGCTCAGCGGGAGGGAGGAACGAGCAGTACTTC | CASSAGGRNEQYF | TRBV28 | TRBD2 | TRBJ2-7 | -
TGTGCCAGTAGTATAGTGGGGCGACAGAAATCGCTTAATGGCTACACCTTC | CASSIVGRQKSLNGYTF | TRBV19 | - | TRBJ1-2 | -
TGTGCCAGCAGCTTAAAGGGACAGGGAAGCATGAACACTGAAGCTTTCTTT | CASSLKGQGSMNTEAFF | TRBV7-9 | TRBD1 | TRBJ1-1 | few
TGCGCCAGCAGCCACCGACTAGCGGTTAGCTCCTACAATGAGCAGTTCTTC | CASSHRLAVSSYNEQFF | TRBV5-1 | TRBD2 | TRBJ2-1 | -
TGTGCCAGCAGCTTAAAGGGGACTGCCACCGAAGAGCAGTACTTC | CASSLKGTATEEQYF | TRBV7-9 | - | TRBJ2-7 | few
TGTGCCAGCGTACCTAGCGGGAGCTCCTACGAGCAGTACTTC | CASVPSGSSYEQYF | TRBV28 | TRBD2 | TRBJ2-7 | -
TGCGCCAGCACCCCCGGAGGTTCTGGGGTCCGAGAGACCCAGTACTTC | CASTPGGSGVRETQYF | TRBV5-1 | - | TRBJ2-5 | -
TGTGCCAGCAGTTACGACAGGCAATCCTACAATGAGCAGTTCTTC | CASSYDRQSYNEQFF | TRBV6-5 | - | TRBJ2-1 | -
TGTGCCAGCAGCTTAGCTTCGTTGAATGAGCAGTTCTTC | CASSLASLNEQFF | TRBV11-2 | - | TRBJ2-1 | -
TGTGCCAGCAGCCCTAAACAGGGTTACGAGCAGTACTTC | CASSPKQGYEQYF | TRBV11-1 | - | TRBJ2-7 | -
TGTGCCAGCAGTTTGGGAGGATTCTTCAATCAGCCCCAGCATTTT | CASSLGGFFNQPQHF | TRBV27 | - | TRBJ1-5 | -
TGTGCCAGCAGTGACGCGGGAGAGGTTGGGAATGAGCAGTTCTTC | CASSDAGEVGNEQFF | TRBV6-4 | TRBD2 | TRBJ2-1 | -
TGTGCCAGCAGTTTGACCCTTGGGACAGCCATGCTGGGCTTC | CASSLTLGTAMLGF | TRBV28 | TRBD1 | TRBJ1-2 | -
TGTGCCAGCAGGCCGCCTGGGACAGGGAACTATGGCTACACCTTC | CASRPPGTGNYGYTF | TRBV28 | TRBD1 | TRBJ1-2 | few
TGTGCCAGCACGTTGAGACTAGCGGGATCAGATACGCAGTATTTT | CASTLRLAGSDTQYF | TRBV2 | TRBD2 | TRBJ2-3 | -
TGTGCCAGCAGCTTAGTGTTGCAGGGTGGTGGCTACACCTTC | CASSLVLQGGGYTF | TRBV7-2 | - | TRBJ1-2 | -
TGTGCCAGCGGGGAGGGGGGGAGAGCTTATAGCAATCAGCCCCAGCATTTT | CASGEGGRAYSNQPQHF | TRBV28 | - | TRBJ1-5 | -
TGTGCCAGCAGCGCCAGACAGGGGTTAAGTACCGGGGAGCTGTTTTTT | CASSARQGLSTGELFF | TRBV7-2 | TRBD1 | TRBJ2-2 | -
TGTGCCAGCAGCTTAGGGGGCAAAGTCGATGAGCAGTTCTTC | CASSLGGKVDEQFF | TRBV7-9 | - | TRBJ2-1 | few
TGCGCCAGCAGCCTCGGACTAGCGACAGACTACAATGAGCAGTTCTTC | CASSLGLATDYNEQFF | TRBV5-1 | TRBD2 | TRBJ2-1 | few
TGTGCCAGCAGTGTCTTCGGGGGGCCCGGTACCGGGGAGCTGTTTTTT | CASSVFGGPGTGELFF | TRBV6-1 | - | TRBJ2-2 | -
TGTGCCAGCAGCCCGGGACAGTTAAAAGAGACCCAGTACTTC | CASSPGQLKETQYF | TRBV7-2 | TRBD1 | TRBJ2-5 | -
TGTGCCAGCAGCAACAGACAGGGGGCAAACTCCTACGAGCAGTACTTC | CASSNRQGANSYEQYF | TRBV21-1 | - | TRBJ2-7 | -
TGTGCCTCAGGGAGGACGTCCTACGAGCAGTACTTC | CASGRTSYEQYF | TRBV6-1 | - | TRBJ2-7 | -
TGTGCCACCCGTTCCGGGGGAGTGAACACTGAAGCTTTCTTT | CATRSGGVNTEAFF | TRBV7-2 | - | TRBJ1-1 | -
TGCAGCGTTGTGGGAGTCAATTCCTACGAGCAGTACTTC | CSVVGVNSYEQYF | TRBV29-1 | - | TRBJ2-7 | -
TGTGCCAGCAGCTTGTCCCCACCTTGGACAGGGCATACTGAAGCTTTCTTT | CASSLSPPWTGHTEAFF | TRBV5-6 | TRBD1 | TRBJ1-1 | -
TGTGCCACGGGACAGGAGAACCTTCAGCATTTT | CATGQENLQHF | TRBV6-1 | TRBD1 | TRBJ1-5 | few
TGCGCCAGCAGTGTTATCTGGGACAGAGGCTACGAGCAGTACTTC | CASSVIWDRGYEQYF | TRBV10-2 | TRBD1 | TRBJ2-7 | -
TGTGCCAGCTCACCCATGCCTTCGGAGGGTTCGAGGTATGGCTACACCTTC | CASSPMPSEGSRYGYTF | TRBV18 | - | TRBJ1-2 | once
TGTGCCAGCAGCAGGACAGGCAACTATGGCTACACCTTC | CASSRTGNYGYTF | TRBV11-2 | TRBD1 | TRBJ1-2 | -
TGTGCCAGCAGCCCCGACTTTGCAATGTTGCAGTTCTTC | CASSPDFAMLQFF | TRBV14 | - | TRBJ2-1 | few
TGCAGCGTTGACACAGGGGGCTACGAGCAGTACTTC | CSVDTGGYEQYF | TRBV29-1 | TRBD1 | TRBJ2-7 | few
TGTGCCAGCAGCGCTAGATGGGGAGTTGAAGCTTTCTTT | CASSARWGVEAFF | TRBV2 | - | TRBJ1-1 | -
TGCGCCAGCAGTCAAAAGACAGGGGTAGAGACCCAGTACTTC | CASSQKTGVETQYF | TRBV23-1 | TRBD1 | TRBJ2-5 | -
TGTGCCAGCAGCCAAAGGGCGGGGGGCAATGGAAACACCATATATTTT | CASSQRAGGNGNTIYF | TRBV11-2 | - | TRBJ1-3 | -
TGTGCCTGGAGTCAGGGAGGGGGAGGGGGGCTCTTTAGTGAAGCTTTCTTT | CAWSQGGGGGLFSEAFF | TRBV30 | - | TRBJ1-1 | -
TGTGCCAGCAGTGCAGCGGGAGGTAGCACAGATACGCAGTATTTT | CASSAAGGSTDTQYF | TRBV6-1 | TRBD2 | TRBJ2-3 | -
TGTGCCAGCAGCCCGGACTACCGAAGGGACAATGAGCAGTTCTTC | CASSPDYRRDNEQFF | TRBV9 | - | TRBJ2-1 | -
TGCGCCAGCAGCGTCGGGACAGGGGGGAGAGGAACTAATGAAAAACTGTTTTTT | CASSVGTGGRGTNEKLFF | TRBV5-1 | TRBD1 | TRBJ1-4 | -
TGTGCCAGCCGGCCCGGGACAGGCCCCTACGAGCAGTACTTC | CASRPGTGPYEQYF | TRBV2 | TRBD1 | TRBJ2-7 | few
TGTGCCAGCACTAGACAGGGGACCGGGGAGCTGTTTTTT | CASTRQGTGELFF | TRBV6-5 | TRBD1 | TRBJ2-2 | few
TGTGCCTTACTTACCGGACAGGGGATCTCTGGAAACACCATATATTTT | CALLTGQGISGNTIYF | TRBV30 | TRBD1 | TRBJ1-3 | -
TGTGCCAGCAGTTTGCGACTAGCGGGAGGGAAACACAATGAGCAGTTCTTC | CASSLRLAGGKHNEQFF | TRBV27 | TRBD2 | TRBJ2-1 | -
TGTGCCAGCATCGCTAGCGGGAGGCCCGACACCGGGGAGCTGTTTTTT | CASIASGRPDTGELFF | TRBV7-9 | TRBD2 | TRBJ2-2 | -
TGTGCCAGTAGTATAGATCTATTGGTGGGCAATCAGCCCCAGCATTTT | CASSIDLLVGNQPQHF | TRBV19 | - | TRBJ1-5 | -
TGCGCCAGCGGTCGTCTGGAGGCGGCGCAGTTCTTC | CASGRLEAAQFF | TRBV5-1 | - | TRBJ2-1 | -
TGTGCCAGCTCACCGCGGGACAGGTTATCTGGGGCCAACGTCCTGACTTTC | CASSPRDRLSGANVLTF | TRBV18 | TRBD1 | TRBJ2-6 | -
TGTGCCAGCTTTACGACCAGGGGGACTGAAGCTTTCTTT | CASFTTRGTEAFF | TRBV27 | TRBD1 | TRBJ1-1 | -
TGTGCCAGCAGGCTAGGTCTAGGCACAGATACGCAGTATTTT | CASRLGLGTDTQYF | TRBV6-6 | - | TRBJ2-3 | -
TGTGCCAGCAGTTTATCGGATTCCGGGACAGGGTTCCCCAAGCAGTTCTTC | CASSLSDSGTGFPKQFF | TRBV27 | TRBD1 | TRBJ2-1 | -
TGTGCCAGCAGTTACGGGCGAGATACGCAGTATTTT | CASSYGRDTQYF | TRBV6-5 | - | TRBJ2-3 | -
TGTGCCAGCAGTTCCCGCGGGGGGGAGAATGAAAAACTGTTTTTT | CASSSRGGENEKLFF | TRBV6-5 | - | TRBJ1-4 | -
TGTGCCAGCAGCTTAGGGCAGGGGGCGTACGAGCAGTACTTC | CASSLGQGAYEQYF | TRBV7-2 | TRBD1 | TRBJ2-7 | -
TGTGCCAGCGCACAGGGTGGAAGCAATCAGCCCCAGCATTTT | CASAQGGSNQPQHF | TRBV28 | - | TRBJ1-5 | few